Following are 20 T cell receptor beta chains from one sample sequenced in a study of shared clonotypes between healthy human individuals. The data were produced by immunoSEQ multiplex PCR, yet TCRdb's version contains in-frame clones alone and is incomplete. The sample contains about 520,000 clones, around 85% of which appear only once. Source material: PBMCs. The receptor source for this set is a woman aged 40 to 50 in good health. Some clones in this sample may be carry-over from other donors' samples.

This sequence joins TRBV5-1 and TRBJ1-4; 8 nucleotides match TRBD1. With 4 bases clipped from V and 5 bases from J, the junction kept 4 bases outside the gene matches. Germline lookup yields CDR1 SGHRS and CDR2 YFSETQ. This CDR3 comprises 14 residues. This chain's CDR3 is CASSPTGENEKLFF. CDR3 sequence (DNA): TGCGCCAGCAGCCCGACAGGGGAAAATGAAAAACTGTTTTTT.

V and J are TRBV10-3 and TRBJ2-3, with TRBD1 matching over 12 bases. V lost 3 bases and J lost 6; bases outside the gene matches: 7. There are 16 residues in the CDR3. Germline V gene data show CDR1 as ENHRY and CDR2 as SYGVKD. The CDR3 nucleotides are TGTGCCATCAGTGACCCGGGACAGGGGGCGAGCGATACGCAGTATTTT. It specifies CAISDPGQGASDTQYF.

The gene calls are TRBV7-9 and TRBJ2-3; weak D call: TRBD2 (5 bases). From germline, CDR1 is SEHNR and CDR2 FQNEAQ (reference sequence). Trimming took off 2 bases at V and 1 base at J, with 13 bases between the two ends. The CDR3 covers 16 residues. In DNA, the CDR3 is TGTGCCAGCAGCTTAACGACTATCGAACGCACAGATACGCAGTATTTT. It translates to CASSLTTIERTDTQYF.

Details on this clone: A far more abundant clone sits one base away, making this likely a read error. This sequence joins TRBV15 and TRBJ1-5, with 8 bases matching TRBD1. V dropped 2 bases and J dropped 6; count of bases not matched to a gene: 12. Germline V gene lookup returns CDR1 LNHNV and CDR2 YYDKDF (reference sequence). CDR3 length: 17 residues. CDR3 sequence: CATSRRRTGTISQPQHF. CDR3 DNA sequence: TGTGCCACCAGCAGACGAAGGACAGGGACCATCAGTCAGCCCCAGCATTTT.

Concerning this clone: Other DNA variants within this sample encode the same CDR3. The chain recombines TRBV27 with TRBJ2-1; no firm D call. The V gene lost 0 bases and the J gene lost 3 bases, with 3 bases spanning the gap. The V gene's germline CDR1 is MNHEY and CDR2 SMNVEV (reference sequence). The CDR3 runs to 13 residues. CDR3: CASSLSSYNEQFF. CDR3 in DNA: TGTGCCAGCAGTTTATCGAGCTACAATGAGCAGTTCTTC.

V gene TRBV27 combines with J gene TRBJ2-3; 7 positions match TRBD2. The CDR3 has 14 residues. The J segment lost 5 bases and the V segment lost 4 bases, leaving 6 bases of the junction unmatched. Looked up from germline, CDR1 is MNHEY and CDR2 is SMNVEV (reference sequence). The CDR3 region has the DNA TGTGCCAGCAGTTACGGGAGGATCGGAGATACGCAGTATTTT. Protein sequence: CASSYGRIGDTQYF.

The chain joins TRBV28 to TRBJ2-7; 7 bases match TRBD1. The CDR3 has 17 residues. The germline V gene has CDR1 MDHEN and CDR2 SYDVKM. Trimming cost V 8 bases and J 3 bases; bases outside gene matches: 19. CDR3 region: CASPPGTGVRVSYEQYF. Written as DNA, the CDR3 is TGTGCCAGCCCCCCGGGCACAGGGGTTCGAGTTAGCTACGAGCAGTACTTC.

The rearrangement joins TRBV6-5 to TRBJ2-7; the D gene is possibly TRBD1 (5 bases). Per the germline V gene, CDR1 is MNHEY and CDR2 is SVGAGI. V was shortened by 4 bases and J by 0 bases, with 10 bases between the two germline ends. There are 14 residues in the CDR3. CDR3: CASSFSDTSYEQYF. CDR3 in DNA: TGTGCCAGCAGTTTTTCGGACACCTCCTACGAGCAGTACTTC.

The rearrangement links TRBV18 to TRBJ2-7, with a tentative D call TRBD1 (6 bases). From germline, CDR1 is KGHSH and CDR2 LQKENI. This CDR3 has 14 residues. Trimming shortened V by 3 bases and J by 7 bases, and 16 bases separated the two germline ends. The CDR3 DNA is TGTGCCAGCTCACCTATAAACAGGGATGCGGAGCAGTACTTC. Translated: CASSPINRDAEQYF.

DNA for the CDR3: TGTGCCATCAGGGGGACTAGCGGGAGTGCGGCCGGGGAGCTGTTTTTT. Its protein is CAIRGTSGSAAGELFF. The chain couples TRBV10-3 to TRBJ2-2; 14 bases map to TRBD2. The CDR3 runs 16 residues. Per the germline V gene, CDR1 is ENHRY and CDR2 is SYGVKD. The J segment lost 6 bases and the V segment lost 6 bases, leaving 6 bases of the junction unmatched.

This clone was found once. J is TRBJ2-7 and V is TRBV28; D is ambiguous. Trimming stripped 3 bases from V and 7 bases from J, with 13 bases between. The CDR3 consists of 13 residues. Per the germline V gene, CDR1 is MDHEN and CDR2 is SYDVKM. Here the CDR3 DNA reads TGTGCCAGCAGTTTGCCCGACTCCCCTGAGCAGTACTTC. Encoded protein: CASSLPDSPEQYF.

V is TRBV18 and J is TRBJ2-7; 7 bases are shared with TRBD2. Trimming removed 4 bases from V and 3 bases from J; junction bases left unmatched: 3. Germline values: CDR1 KGHSH, CDR2 LQKENI. The CDR3 sequence is 13 residues long. CDR3 sequence: CASSRGSIYEQYF. The DNA for the CDR3 is TGTGCCAGCTCACGCGGGAGTATCTACGAGCAGTACTTC.

The chain couples TRBV7-6 to TRBJ2-3, with unresolved D. The CDR3 extends over 14 amino acids. Germline CDR1 SGHVS, CDR2 FNYEAQ. The V end was cut by 1 base, the J end by 1 base, with 6 bases between. CDR3 sequence (DNA): TGTGCCAGCAGCTTAGGGGTAGGCACAGATACGCAGTATTTT. Amino acid sequence: CASSLGVGTDTQYF.

This chain joins TRBV29-1 and TRBJ1-2; no definite D call. The ends were cut back, 3 bases at V and 0 bases at J, with 11 bases in the middle. The CDR3 is 14 residues long. Germline V gene sequence: CDR1 SQVTM, CDR2 ANQGSEA. Written as DNA, the CDR3 is TGCAGCGTTGATCTGGAGATAACTAACTATGGCTACACCTTC. Its protein product is CSVDLEITNYGYTF.

The chain has TRBV6-5 and TRBJ2-5; D is uncertain. With 2 bases removed from V and 4 bases from J, the gap between germline ends came to 8 bases. Germline CDR1 is MNHEY and CDR2 is SVGAGI. This CDR3 region has 13 residues. The CDR3 loop reads CASSYPVGETQYF. CDR3 DNA sequence: TGTGCCAGCAGTTACCCGGTCGGAGAGACCCAGTACTTC.

The gene calls are TRBV5-1 and TRBJ1-5; a possible D gene is TRBD1 (5 bases). V was pared by 0 bases and J by 0 bases, with 7 bases between. The CDR3 is 15 residues long. The germline V gene has CDR1 SGHRS and CDR2 YFSETQ. Here the CDR3 DNA reads TGCGCCAGCAGCTTGGCGGGGGATAGCAATCAGCCCCAGCATTTT. It translates to CASSLAGDSNQPQHF. Full variable domain (rest looked up from reference TRBV5-1 and TRBJ1-5): KAGVTQTPRYLIKTRGQQVTLSCSPISGHRSVSWYQQTPGQGLQFLFEYFSETQRNKGNFPGRFSGRQFSNSRSEMNVSTLELGDSALYLCASSLAGDSNQPQHFGDGTRLSIL.

The chain has TRBV9 and TRBJ2-5; 13 nucleotides match TRBD2. The CDR3 is 17 amino acids. V shed 4 bases and J 9 bases; nucleotides not matched to a gene: 15. Germline-derived CDR1 and CDR2 are SGDLS and YYNGEE. The DNA of the CDR3 is TGTGCCAGCAGCCCTAGTGGGACTAGCGGGGCGCTTGGGGCCCAGTACTTC. This sequence encodes CASSPSGTSGALGAQYF.

The chain links TRBV12-5 to TRBJ1-5; no reliable D call. There are 13 residues in the CDR3. The germline V gene has CDR1 LGHNT and CDR2 FRNRAP. Trimming cost V 5 bases and J 1 base, with 6 bases left between them. The CDR3 DNA sequence: TGTGCTAGTGGTGCTGGAAGCAATCAGCCCCAGCATTTT. Encoded protein: CASGAGSNQPQHF.

This rearrangement joins TRBV18 to TRBJ2-2; 7 bases line up with TRBD1. V trimming: 0 bases; J trimming: 4 bases; junction bases outside the gene matches: 5. This CDR3 is built from 16 residues. The germline CDR1 and CDR2 sequences are KGHSH and LQKENI. CDR3 in amino acids: CASSPPTGLATGELFF. CDR3 nucleotides: TGTGCCAGCTCACCACCGACAGGGTTGGCCACCGGGGAGCTGTTTTTT.

This clone has just one count. Given a much more abundant clone one base away, this may be a read error. The same CDR3 also results from other DNA sequences found in this sample. The chain carries TRBV9 and TRBJ2-1; no definite D call. This CDR3 comprises 15 residues. The germline gives CDR1 SGDLS, CDR2 YYNGEE. Trimming cost V 1 base and J 4 bases, with 12 bases left between them. The CDR3 DNA follows: TGTGCCAGCAGCGTAACTGCAGGCTCATACAATGAGCAGTTCTTC. This gives the protein CASSVTAGSYNEQFF.